A single sample is the source of the 21 T cell receptor beta chains below, sequenced in a study of Tregs in tolerant kidney transplant recipients. Only in-frame clones appear in the TCRdb table, and some are missing; sequencing was by immunoSEQ multiplex PCR. The sample has 55,000 to 80,000 clones, more than 95% seen once. Specimen: Tregs from blood, collected before the transplant. These receptors came from a human donor who received a combined kidney and bone marrow transplant.

The V and J genes are TRBV7-2 and TRBJ1-4; D uncertain. CDR1 is SGHTA, CDR2 FQGNSA, per germline. The CDR3 totals 16 residues. V lost 2 bases and J lost 8, with 18 bases in between. The CDR3 DNA reads TGTGCCAGCAGCTTATATTATCGTTCGGCGGGCGAAAAACTGTTTTTT. It specifies CASSLYYRSAGEKLFF.

J is TRBJ2-1 and V is TRBV5-8; 7 bases fit TRBD1. CDR3 length: 16 residues. Germline values: CDR1 SGHTS, CDR2 YDEGEE. Trimming removed 6 bases from V and 1 base from J; junction bases left unmatched: 10. The CDR3 sequence is CASIALGTVSYNEQFF. The CDR3 nucleotides read TGTGCCAGCATTGCGTTGGGGACAGTATCCTACAATGAGCAGTTCTTC.

In this sample, this clone turned up once. The chain is built from TRBV6-1 and TRBJ2-1; 7 nucleotides line up with TRBD1. CDR3 length: 14 residues. The V segment lost 2 bases and the J segment 10 bases; nucleotides outside the gene matches: 8. CDR1 is MNHNS, CDR2 SASEGT, per germline. In DNA form, the CDR3 reads TGTGCCAGCAGTGAACGGATAAACAGGGGAGAGCAGTTCTTC. Amino acids: CASSERINRGEQFF.

This chain connects TRBV6-5 to TRBJ1-2, with D perhaps TRBD1 (5 bases). This CDR3 is built from 13 residues. The V gene lost 5 bases and the J gene lost 2 bases, with 9 bases spanning the gap. Germline CDR1 and CDR2: MNHEY and SVGAGI. The CDR3 region is CASSRQTNYGYTF. DNA for the CDR3: TGTGCCAGCAGTCGACAGACCAACTATGGCTACACCTTC.

The chain has TRBV6-6 and TRBJ1-6, with TRBD1 as a possible D gene (5 bases). Trimming cost V 5 bases and J 5 bases, with 13 bases left between them. Germline CDR1 reads MNHNY; CDR2 reads SVGAGI (reference sequence). The CDR3 is made up of 15 amino acids. The DNA for the CDR3 is TGTGCCAGCAGTCCTCGGACACAAAATAATTCACCCCTCCACTTT. Its translation is CASSPRTQNNSPLHF.

This chain links TRBV19 with TRBJ2-7; 10 bases map to TRBD2. V was pared by 2 bases and J by 2 bases, with 3 bases of the junction left unmatched. The CDR3 contains 15 residues. Germline V gene lookup returns CDR1 LNHDA and CDR2 SQIVND (reference sequence). CDR3 amino acids: CASSIFTSGTYEQYF. The CDR3 DNA follows: TGTGCCAGTAGTATATTTACTAGCGGGACCTACGAGCAGTACTTC.

This sequence joins TRBV29-1 and TRBJ2-3; 9 bases are shared with TRBD2. CDR1 and CDR2 (germline): SQVTM, ANQGSEA. The V and J ends lost 4 bases and 5 bases, in that order; junction bases with no gene match: 4. The CDR3 covers 13 residues. The CDR3 loop is CSVAPSGIDTQYF. The CDR3 nucleotides are TGCAGCGTTGCCCCTAGCGGGATAGATACGCAGTATTTT.

The chain uses TRBV19 and TRBJ2-7; D is undetermined. Germline CDR1 LNHDA, CDR2 SQIVND (reference sequence). CDR3 length: 14 residues. The V and J ends lost 6 bases and 6 bases respectively, with 18 bases between them. The CDR3 here is CASSKTPVAFEQYF. CDR3 nucleotide sequence: TGTGCCAGTAGCAAAACTCCCGTAGCCTTCGAGCAGTACTTC.

This chain joins TRBV19 and TRBJ2-1; D may be TRBD2 (5 bases). Germline CDR1 LNHDA, CDR2 SQIVND (reference sequence). V was pared by 1 base and J by 0 bases, with 7 bases between. The CDR3 contains 15 residues. CDR3 protein: CASSIAGSSYNEQFF. The CDR3 DNA is TGTGCCAGTAGTATAGCGGGGAGCTCCTACAATGAGCAGTTCTTC.

The chain uses TRBV14 and TRBJ2-7, with a possible D match to TRBD2 (5 bases). V gave up 1 base and J gave up 7 bases, with 8 bases separating them. The CDR3 runs to 12 residues. Germline CDR1 and CDR2: SGHDN and FVKESK. CDR3 DNA sequence: TGTGCCAGCAGCCAAGGACTATCAGAGCAGTACTTC. It encodes CASSQGLSEQYF.

Here the CDR3 reads CASSPGVQPQHF. In DNA, the CDR3 is TGTGCCAGTAGTCCCGGGGTCCAGCCCCAGCATTTT. The chain employs TRBV19 and TRBJ1-5; D remains ambiguous. Trimming cost V 5 bases and J 7 bases, with 9 bases left between them. The CDR3 has 12 residues. From germline, CDR1 is LNHDA and CDR2 SQIVND (reference sequence).

For the CDR3, the DNA is TGTGCCAGCAGTCTCCTAGGTTCCGTAAACACCATATATTTT. It encodes CASSLLGSVNTIYF. V gene TRBV28 combines with J gene TRBJ1-3; D is undetermined. This CDR3 has 14 amino acids. Trimming removed 5 bases from V and 6 bases from J, with 14 bases in between. Per the germline V gene, CDR1 is MDHEN and CDR2 is SYDVKM.

J is TRBJ1-2 and V is TRBV29-1; D remains unclear. V gave up 4 bases and J gave up 1 base, with 4 bases separating them. This CDR3 has 11 residues. From germline, CDR1 is SQVTM and CDR2 ANQGSEA. DNA for the CDR3: TGCAGCGTTGTGAGTAACTATGGCTACACCTTC. Protein sequence: CSVVSNYGYTF.

The J gene is TRBJ1-1, the V gene TRBV6-6, with D possibly being TRBD1 (6 bases). The germline V and J ends were trimmed by 4 bases and 5 bases, with 14 bases remaining between them. Germline loops: CDR1 MNHNY, CDR2 SVGAGI (reference sequence). The CDR3 totals 14 residues. The chain's CDR3 is CASSFLQGLTEAFF. The DNA for the CDR3 is TGTGCCAGCAGTTTCCTTCAGGGGCTTACTGAAGCTTTCTTT.

CDR3 nucleotide sequence: TGTGCCAGCAGCTGGGGGACTAGCGGGAGTATCGGCTATGAGCAGTTCTTC. It is translated as CASSWGTSGSIGYEQFF. V and J are TRBV7-2 and TRBJ2-1; TRBD2 aligns across 14 bases. V lost 4 bases, J lost 8 bases, and 10 bases stayed unmatched. Germline CDR1 SGHTA, CDR2 FQGNSA. This CDR3 contains 17 residues. Using reference TRBV7-2 and TRBJ2-1 for the parts outside the CDR3, the full variable domain is GAGVSQSPSNKVTEKGKDVELRCDPISGHTALYWYRQSLGQGLEFLIYFQGNSAPDKSGLPSDRFSAERTGGSVSTLTIQRTQQEDSAVYLCASSWGTSGSIGYEQFFGPGTRLTVL.

The chain couples TRBV6-5 to TRBJ1-1; TRBD1 aligns across 7 bases. Germline-derived CDR1 and CDR2 are MNHEY and SVGAGI. The CDR3 loop spans 15 amino acids. V shed 2 bases and J 3 bases; nucleotides not matched to a gene: 6. The CDR3, as DNA: TGTGCCAGCAGTTACCGAAGGACAGGCCACACTGAAGCTTTCTTT. Its protein is CASSYRRTGHTEAFF.

The chain links TRBV30 to TRBJ1-5; a possible D gene is TRBD1 (5 bases). Trimming removed 1 base from V and 5 bases from J, with 9 bases in between. Germline CDR1 reads GTSNPN; CDR2 reads SVGIG (reference sequence). The CDR3 runs to 13 residues. The CDR3 sequence is CAWSAGIHQPQHF. DNA of the CDR3: TGTGCCTGGAGTGCAGGGATCCATCAGCCCCAGCATTTT. Combining the CDR3 with reference TRBV30 and TRBJ1-5 gives the whole variable domain SQTIHQWPATLVQPVGSPLSLECTVEGTSNPNLYWYRQAAGRGLQLLFYSVGIGQISSEVPQNLSASRPQDRQFILSSKKLLLSDSGFYLCAWSAGIHQPQHFGDGTRLSIL.

The genes are TRBV7-2 and TRBJ2-7, with a tentative D call TRBD2 (5 bases). Trimming took off 6 bases at V and 4 bases at J, with 19 bases between the two ends. The CDR3 has 15 amino acids. CDR1 is SGHTA, CDR2 FQGNSA, per germline. CDR3 region: CASSLTSGALYEQYF. For the CDR3, the DNA is TGTGCCAGCAGTTTGACGAGCGGAGCCCTGTACGAGCAGTACTTC. The whole variable domain, remainder taken from reference TRBV7-2 and TRBJ2-7, is GAGVSQSPSNKVTEKGKDVELRCDPISGHTALYWYRQSLGQGLEFLIYFQGNSAPDKSGLPSDRFSAERTGGSVSTLTIQRTQQEDSAVYLCASSLTSGALYEQYFGPGTRLTVT.

For this clone: Distinct nucleotide sequences in the sample also encode this CDR3. The genes are TRBV4-2 and TRBJ2-3; 7 bases map to TRBD2. The V segment lost 3 bases and the J segment 0 bases; nucleotides outside the gene matches: 0. Germline V gene lookup returns CDR1 LGHNA and CDR2 YNFKEQ. There are 14 residues in the CDR3. Written as DNA, the CDR3 is TGTGCCAGCAGCCATAGCGGGAGCACAGATACGCAGTATTTT. Translated: CASSHSGSTDTQYF.

The gene calls are TRBV19 and TRBJ1-1; possible D gene TRBD1, 5 bases. Per the germline V gene, CDR1 is LNHDA and CDR2 is SQIVND (reference sequence). V lost 7 bases, J lost 0 bases, and 18 bases lay in between. The CDR3 contains 16 residues. The CDR3 region has the DNA TGTGCCAGTATTAAAACCGGGGGACCCATGAACACTGAAGCTTTCTTT. It encodes CASIKTGGPMNTEAFF. Full variable domain (outside the CDR3, taken from reference TRBV19 and TRBJ1-1): DGGITQSPKYLFRKEGQNVTLSCEQNLNHDAMYWYRQDPGQGLRLIYYSQIVNDFQKGDIAEGYSVSREKKESFPLTVTSAQKNPTAFYLCASIKTGGPMNTEAFFGQGTRLTVV.

This chain links TRBV6-5 with TRBJ1-1, with no clear D. The V gene lost 6 bases and the J gene lost 0 bases, with 5 bases spanning the gap. From germline, CDR1 is MNHEY and CDR2 SVGAGI. The CDR3 spans 12 residues. The CDR3 region is CASSRVNTEAFF. DNA for the CDR3: TGTGCCAGCAGCCGTGTGAACACTGAAGCTTTCTTT.